A selection of T cell receptor beta chains follows, all from one sample in a study of siplizumab effects on memory and regulatory T cells. TCRdb's table, derived via immunoSEQ multiplex PCR, lists solely in-frame clones and lacks some. The sample shows roughly 97,000 clones, 93% of them seen only once. What was sequenced was Tregs sorted from blood. The receptor source for this set is a human donor in good health. CDR3s leave out the opening cysteine and the closing phenylalanine or tryptophan. A D gene is named only where the DNA matches it firmly.

d_gene: NA; v_gene: TRBV7-8; len: 15; j_gene: TRBJ1-2; CDR3aa: ASSLARGRSGGYGYT
d_gene: TRBD2; v_gene: TRBV6-5; len: 13; j_gene: TRBJ2-7; CDR3aa: ASSYSGLQLYEQY
d_gene: TRBD1; v_gene: TRBV13; len: 13; j_gene: TRBJ1-2; CDR3aa: ASSLGQGATAGYT
d_gene: NA; v_gene: TRBV5-6; len: 14; j_gene: TRBJ2-4; CDR3aa: ASSPSVRRVGNIQY
d_gene: NA; v_gene: TRBV6-4; len: 12; j_gene: TRBJ2-1; CDR3aa: ASSPVLGGGEQF
d_gene: TRBD1; v_gene: TRBV6-6; len: 13; j_gene: TRBJ1-3; CDR3aa: ASSARGRVGNTIY
d_gene: NA; v_gene: TRBV10-3; len: 14; j_gene: TRBJ1-5; CDR3aa: AISESILRSNQPQH
d_gene: NA; v_gene: TRBV7-9; len: 13; j_gene: TRBJ2-2; CDR3aa: ASSMQGVGTGELF
d_gene: NA; v_gene: TRBV11-3; len: 15; j_gene: TRBJ2-4; CDR3aa: ASSLARGLLAKNIQY
d_gene: TRBD2; v_gene: TRBV7-2; len: 14; j_gene: TRBJ2-5; CDR3aa: ASSLGVAGGQETQY
d_gene: TRBD1; v_gene: TRBV7-2; len: 13; j_gene: TRBJ1-2; CDR3aa: ASSVGTARNYGYT
d_gene: NA; v_gene: TRBV5-1; len: 11; j_gene: TRBJ1-2; CDR3aa: ASSLLQGVGYT
d_gene: TRBD1; v_gene: TRBV11-1; len: 13; j_gene: TRBJ2-5; CDR3aa: ASSRGQGVQETQY
d_gene: NA; v_gene: TRBV10-2; len: 10; j_gene: NA; CDR3aa: ASSRRGHEQY
d_gene: TRBD2; v_gene: TRBV9; len: 14; j_gene: TRBJ2-5; CDR3aa: ASSVGGGPLGETQY
d_gene: TRBD1; v_gene: TRBV19; len: 12; j_gene: TRBJ2-7; CDR3aa: ASSPTGFYYEQY
d_gene: NA; v_gene: TRBV11-2; len: 10; j_gene: TRBJ2-2; CDR3aa: ASSFFTGELF
d_gene: NA; v_gene: TRBV5-1; len: 12; j_gene: TRBJ1-2; CDR3aa: ASSTDTGNYGYT
d_gene: NA; v_gene: TRBV19; len: 13; j_gene: TRBJ1-2; CDR3aa: ASYGTSIFNYGYT
d_gene: TRBD2; v_gene: TRBV14; len: 13; j_gene: TRBJ2-2; CDR3aa: ASSHTSGKSGELF
d_gene: TRBD1; v_gene: TRBV19; len: 13; j_gene: TRBJ1-5; CDR3aa: ASSIPTGGHQPQH
d_gene: NA; v_gene: TRBV7-9; len: 14; j_gene: TRBJ2-2; CDR3aa: ASNLGAHLWTGELF
d_gene: TRBD2; v_gene: TRBV28; len: 13; j_gene: TRBJ2-5; CDR3aa: ASSLYSAGAETQY
d_gene: NA; v_gene: TRBV6-5; len: 12; j_gene: TRBJ1-2; CDR3aa: ASRGGVTNYGYT
d_gene: NA; v_gene: TRBV19; len: 13; j_gene: TRBJ2-7; CDR3aa: ASSLRRASSYEQY
d_gene: NA; v_gene: TRBV29-1; len: 10; j_gene: TRBJ1-1; CDR3aa: SVESFIAEAF
d_gene: TRBD2; v_gene: TRBV2; len: 14; j_gene: TRBJ2-5; CDR3aa: ASSRLGLARQETQY
d_gene: NA; v_gene: TRBV6-9; len: 9; j_gene: TRBJ2-7; CDR3aa: ASRAGYEQY
d_gene: NA; v_gene: TRBV4-3; len: 16; j_gene: TRBJ2-5; CDR3aa: ASSQDFLGAANPETQY
d_gene: NA; v_gene: TRBV6-6; len: 11; j_gene: TRBJ1-2; CDR3aa: ASSFTGNYGYT
d_gene: NA; v_gene: TRBV10-2; len: 10; j_gene: TRBJ1-1; CDR3aa: ASSDLNTEAF
d_gene: TRBD2; v_gene: TRBV15; len: 13; j_gene: TRBJ2-1; CDR3aa: ATSRASGGYNEQF
d_gene: NA; v_gene: TRBV5-1; len: 16; j_gene: TRBJ1-3; CDR3aa: ASSSLPISYQGGNTIY
d_gene: NA; v_gene: TRBV6-1; len: 13; j_gene: TRBJ1-5; CDR3aa: ASRETGKGNQPQH
d_gene: NA; v_gene: TRBV6-1; len: 11; j_gene: TRBJ2-5; CDR3aa: ASRGTGRETQY
d_gene: TRBD1; v_gene: TRBV5-1; len: 16; j_gene: TRBJ2-7; CDR3aa: ASSLALTGGVFAYEQY
d_gene: NA; v_gene: TRBV7-9; len: 12; j_gene: TRBJ2-2; CDR3aa: ASRIGSDAGELF
d_gene: NA; v_gene: TRBV29-1; len: 12; j_gene: TRBJ2-2; CDR3aa: SVRTGWRTGELF
d_gene: TRBD1; v_gene: TRBV28; len: 15; j_gene: TRBJ1-1; CDR3aa: ASSFAGTGGWITEAF
d_gene: NA; v_gene: TRBV7-3; len: 14; j_gene: TRBJ1-1; CDR3aa: ASSTIARIGNTEAF
d_gene: NA; v_gene: TRBV7-9; len: 12; j_gene: TRBJ2-7; CDR3aa: ASSFGGTTYEQY
d_gene: NA; v_gene: TRBV5-1; len: 11; j_gene: TRBJ2-7; CDR3aa: ASSSKLGSEQY
d_gene: NA; v_gene: TRBV2; len: 9; j_gene: TRBJ2-1; CDR3aa: ASSPYNEQF
d_gene: TRBD1; v_gene: TRBV29-1; len: 11; j_gene: TRBJ2-7; CDR3aa: SVGARGRYEQY
d_gene: NA; v_gene: TRBV11-2; len: 11; j_gene: TRBJ1-2; CDR3aa: ASSFPVEVGYT
d_gene: NA; v_gene: TRBV9; len: 13; j_gene: TRBJ1-1; CDR3aa: ASSVEPHPNTEAF
d_gene: NA; v_gene: TRBV29-1; len: 9; j_gene: TRBJ1-1; CDR3aa: SVGSNTEAF
d_gene: NA; v_gene: TRBV19; len: 21; j_gene: TRBJ1-5; CDR3aa: ASTHKGPTLSQHWVGGNQPQH
d_gene: NA; v_gene: TRBV5-5; len: 11; j_gene: TRBJ1-2; CDR3aa: ASSFRQAYGYT
d_gene: NA; v_gene: TRBV28; len: 10; j_gene: TRBJ1-2; CDR3aa: ASSWTYIGYT
d_gene: NA; v_gene: TRBV28; len: 14; j_gene: TRBJ1-2; CDR3aa: ASSVPRTAPSSGYT
d_gene: NA; v_gene: TRBV4-1; len: 14; j_gene: TRBJ2-5; CDR3aa: ASSQEGGGGGEAQY
d_gene: NA; v_gene: TRBV5-6; len: 13; j_gene: TRBJ1-4; CDR3aa: ASSGRAGANEKLF
d_gene: NA; v_gene: TRBV6-1; len: 13; j_gene: TRBJ1-2; CDR3aa: ASSGTGLPNYGYT